One and the same sample provided the 18 T cell receptor beta chains below, sequenced in a study of T cell responses to AZD1222 COVID-19 vaccine. Assay used: immunoSEQ multiplex PCR; TCRdb lists only in-frame clones, some missing. This sample has tens of thousands of clones, with approximately 91% found just once. The specimen was peripheral blood, collected on day 0 of MenACWY control vaccination. These receptors all stem from an adult in good health.

This clone was recorded once. The chain has TRBV9 and TRBJ1-1; D not resolved. Trimming removed 7 bases at V and 6 bases at J, with 7 bases between. This CDR3 is 10 amino acids long. CDR1 SGDLS and CDR2 YYNGEE come from the germline V gene. The CDR3 is CASGEAEAFF. DNA of the CDR3: TGTGCCAGCGGGGAGGCTGAAGCTTTCTTT. The full variable domain, in which reference TRBV9 and TRBJ1-1 provide the parts outside the CDR3, is DSGVTQTPKHLITATGQRVTLRCSPRSGDLSVYWYQQSLDQGLQFLIQYYNGEERAKGNILERFSAQQFPDLHSELNLSSLELGDSALYFCASGEAEAFFGQGTRLTVV.

V gene TRBV7-9 combines with J gene TRBJ2-7; 8 bases map to TRBD1. Trimming cost V 3 bases and J 9 bases; bases outside gene matches: 7. There are 13 residues in the CDR3. The germline gives CDR1 SEHNR, CDR2 FQNEAQ (reference sequence). This CDR3 reads CASSLDRASGQYF. The CDR3 DNA follows: TGTGCCAGCAGCTTGGACAGGGCTTCTGGGCAGTACTTC.

The chain links TRBV7-8 to TRBJ1-1; D is undetermined. CDR3 size: 14 residues. Trimming shortened V by 1 base and J by 2 bases, and 8 bases separated the two germline ends. Germline values: CDR1 SGHVS, CDR2 FQNEAQ. The CDR3 sequence is CASSLEYLNTEAFF. The CDR3 nucleotides are TGTGCCAGCAGCTTAGAATATCTCAACACTGAAGCTTTCTTT.

The chain links TRBV3-1 (or the pseudogene TRBV3-2) to TRBJ1-2; D not resolved. Trimming took 6 bases from V and 5 from J, leaving 10 bases between them. There are 12 residues in the CDR3. Germline-derived CDR1 and CDR2 are LGHDT and YNNKEL (reference sequence). The DNA of the CDR3 is TGTGCCAGCAGGGACCTGCATTATGGCTACACCTTC. Its protein is CASRDLHYGYTF.

The chain employs TRBV7-3 and TRBJ2-2; possibly TRBD1 or TRBD2 for D (5 bases each). The CDR3 totals 16 residues. CDR1 is SGHTA, CDR2 FQGTGA, per germline. Trimming took 4 bases from V and 6 from J, leaving 18 bases between them. For the CDR3, the DNA is TGTGCCAGCAGCTCCGAAACTAGAAGGGGCGCCGGGGAGCTGTTTTTT. This gives the protein CASSSETRRGAGELFF.

The chain recombines TRBV21-1 with TRBJ1-5. TRBV21-1 is shown as a pseudogene. The CDR3 has 12 amino acids. The CDR3 is CASSKSNQPQHF. DNA of the CDR3: TGTGCCAGCAGCAAGAGCAATCAGCCCCAGCATTTT.

This chain links TRBV7-2 with TRBJ1-1; D is unclear. Per the germline V gene, CDR1 is SGHTA and CDR2 is FQGNSA. Between the trimmed V and J ends, which lost 5 bases and 7 bases, there was a span of 11 bases. This CDR3 is built from 12 residues. The CDR3 region is CASSLGPGEAFF. As DNA, the CDR3 is TGTGCCAGCAGCCTGGGTCCCGGTGAAGCTTTCTTT.

The rearrangement joins TRBV28 to TRBJ2-7; 9 bases agree with TRBD1. The CDR3 contains 18 residues. Germline CDR1 MDHEN, CDR2 SYDVKM. V lost 6 bases and J lost 0; bases outside the gene matches: 15. This chain's CDR3 is CASRSWGQGVKGSYEQYF. The CDR3 DNA sequence: TGTGCCAGCAGGTCCTGGGGACAGGGCGTAAAAGGCTCCTACGAGCAGTACTTC. Full variable domain (missing parts from reference TRBV28 and TRBJ2-7): DVKVTQSSRYLVKRTGEKVFLECVQDMDHENMFWYRQDPGLGLRLIYFSYDVKMKEKGDIPEGYSVSREKKERFSLILESASTNQTSMYLCASRSWGQGVKGSYEQYFGPGTRLTVT.

J is TRBJ1-2 and V is TRBV6-5, with D unclear. The length of the CDR3 is 15 residues. V was clipped by 0 bases and J by 7 bases, with 15 bases between them. Germline V gene data show CDR1 as MNHEY and CDR2 as SVGAGI. CDR3 DNA: TGTGCCAGCAGTTACTCCGACGCCTACGCATCTGGCTACACCTTC. Its translation: CASSYSDAYASGYTF.

The rearrangement links TRBV2 to TRBJ2-2; D is ambiguous. There are 16 residues in the CDR3. V was shortened by 6 bases and J by 3 bases, with 17 bases between the two germline ends. The germline CDR1 and CDR2 sequences are SNHLY and FYNNEI. CDR3 coding DNA: TGTGCCAGCAGGGCCCTCCTCGCCCGGGACACCGGGGAGCTGTTTTTT. Amino acids: CASRALLARDTGELFF.

The V and J genes are TRBV11-2 and TRBJ2-1; D is perhaps TRBD2 (6 bases). Deletions cut 3 bases from V and 0 bases from J, with 12 bases between. From germline, CDR1 is SGHAT and CDR2 FQNNGV. This CDR3 spans 16 amino acids. The CDR3 reads CASSFLAGRSYNEQFF. In DNA form, the CDR3 reads TGTGCCAGCAGCTTTCTCGCGGGGCGCTCCTACAATGAGCAGTTCTTC.

The gene calls are TRBV3-1 (or the pseudogene TRBV3-2) and TRBJ1-6; no firm D call. Germline V CDR1 and CDR2: LGHDT, YNNKEL (reference sequence). The CDR3 contains 16 residues. The ends were cut back, 4 bases at V and 6 bases at J, with 16 bases in the middle. This CDR3 reads CASSPYGEGSNSPLHF. As DNA, the CDR3 is TGTGCCAGCAGCCCATACGGGGAAGGAAGTAATTCACCCCTCCACTTT.

The chain employs TRBV6-5 and TRBJ1-3; D remains unclear. The CDR3 contains 15 residues. Germline loops: CDR1 MNHEY, CDR2 SVGAGI. The germline V and J ends were trimmed by 6 bases and 2 bases, with 14 bases remaining between them. The CDR3 DNA reads as TGTGCCAGCAGAGCGTCCAAGTTAGCTGGAAACACCATATATTTT. Amino acid sequence: CASRASKLAGNTIYF.

The V call is TRBV3-1 (or the pseudogene TRBV3-2), the J call TRBJ1-3, with TRBD1 matching over 8 bases. This CDR3 has 17 amino acids. V gave up 0 bases and J gave up 9 bases; unmatched junction bases: 13. Germline V gene sequence: CDR1 LGHDT, CDR2 YNNKEL (reference sequence). CDR3 residues: CASSQEGAGGRYGTIYF. For the CDR3, the DNA is TGTGCCAGCAGCCAAGAAGGGGCAGGGGGCAGGTACGGCACCATATATTTT.

This clone has more than one count but fewer than ten. V usage is TRBV7-9 and J usage is TRBJ2-7, with a weak D call TRBD2 (5 bases). This CDR3 spans 14 amino acids. From germline, CDR1 is SEHNR and CDR2 FQNEAQ (reference sequence). Trimming stripped 3 bases from V and 2 bases from J, with 11 bases between. In DNA form, the CDR3 reads TGTGCCAGCAGCTTTGGTAGCGCCACCTACGAGCAGTACTTC. Encoded protein: CASSFGSATYEQYF.

The chain combines TRBV5-1 with TRBJ2-7, with D possibly TRBD2 on 5 matching bases. V was shortened by 2 bases and J by 1 base, with 10 bases between the two germline ends. This CDR3 has 14 residues. Germline assignment: CDR1 SGHRS and CDR2 YFSETQ. This CDR3 reads CASSLLVSSYEQYF. For the CDR3, the DNA is TGCGCCAGCAGCTTACTAGTTAGTTCCTACGAGCAGTACTTC.

The J gene is TRBJ2-3, the V gene TRBV19; TRBD2 might be the D (6 bases). The V end lost 5 bases, the J end lost 7 bases, and 22 bases lay between the germline ends. Germline loops: CDR1 LNHDA, CDR2 SQIVND (reference sequence). This CDR3 comprises 16 residues. This CDR3 is CASSPSGGRNTNTQYF. Written as DNA, the CDR3 is TGTGCCAGTAGTCCTTCCGGGGGACGGAACACGAATACGCAGTATTTT.

The V call is TRBV6-6, the J call TRBJ1-6; the match to TRBD1 covers 9 bases. The V gene's germline CDR1 is MNHNY and CDR2 SVGAGI (reference sequence). The length of the CDR3 is 16 residues. V lost 5 bases, J lost 11 bases, and 13 bases stayed unmatched. As DNA, the CDR3 is TGTGCCAGCAGTCCACGACCGGGACAGGGTTTGCCACCCCTCCACTTT. Translation gives CASSPRPGQGLPPLHF.